This T cell receptor beta chain was captured in a study of shared clonotypes between healthy human individuals. Overall study results and limits: Clonotypes shared by all four sorted-subset donors had higher generation probabilities than non-shared clonotypes. Among donors, sharing of clonotypes was expected to be affected by sequencing depth.

Germline values: CDR1 SGHNT, CDR2 YYREEE (reference sequence). V trimming: 4 bases; J trimming: 10 bases; junction bases outside the gene matches: 6. This CDR3 comprises 14 residues. Worth noting for this clone: The antigen is undetermined.

Donors were healthy HIV-negative adults without recently reported acute infections or vaccinations. Assay: immunoSEQ multiplex PCR; the TCRdb copy retains only in-frame clones and omits some. Seen here are over a million clones, over 95% observed once, and the top ten hold about 1.2%. The origin of this receptor is a man younger than 40 in good health. Sequencing used naive CD4+ T cells sorted from blood. The subset here: CD45RA+ positively selected. The V call is TRBV5-4, the J call TRBJ2-1, with 12 positions matching TRBD2. This chain's CDR3 is CASSPRTSGKEQFF. CDR3 sequence (DNA): TGTGCCAGCAGCCCGCGGACTAGCGGGAAGGAGCAGTTCTTC.